This entry lists 10 T cell receptor beta chains sequenced from one sample in a study of CD8+ T cells in alopecia areata. Isolated RNA was reverse transcribed into cDNA used as the sequencing template. Libraries were prepared by immunoSEQ multiplex PCR; TCRdb keeps only in-frame clonotypes and omits some of them. Among about 180,000 clones, about half were seen once, and the ten largest hold 10%. The treatment here: oral pan-JAK inhibitor, 5-10 mg twice daily. The sequencing here drew on CD8+ T cells sorted from blood, taken around week 54, from a patient treated with tofacitinib. These receptors were obtained from a human donor with alopecia areata.

The chain links TRBV5-6 to TRBJ2-3, with D uncertain. CDR1 is SGHDT, CDR2 YYEEEE, per germline. The CDR3 length is 12 residues. V lost 0 bases and J 5 bases, leaving 4 bases between the germline ends. As DNA, the CDR3 is TGTGCCAGCAGCTTGGAGCTAGATACGCAGTATTTT. Protein product: CASSLELDTQYF.

The CDR3 DNA follows: TGTGCCTGGAGGGACAGGGGGCCTGAAGCTTTCTTT. Protein product: CAWRDRGPEAFF. The V call is TRBV30, the J call TRBJ1-1, with 11 positions matching TRBD1. CDR1 is GTSNPN, CDR2 SVGIG, per germline (reference sequence). The CDR3 has 12 amino acids. The J segment lost 6 bases and the V segment lost 3 bases, leaving 0 bases of the junction unmatched.

The J gene is TRBJ2-1, the V gene TRBV27, with TRBD2 matching 10 bases. The CDR3 has 14 residues. Germline assignment: CDR1 MNHEY and CDR2 SMNVEV (reference sequence). After removal of 10 bases from V and 6 bases from J, the junction contained 9 bases not matched to a gene. DNA of the CDR3: TGTGCCACCCACCCTAGCGGGGGCCGCAATGAGCAGTTCTTC. The encoded protein is CATHPSGGRNEQFF.

This clone was counted a few times. The chain has TRBV29-1 and TRBJ2-6, with D unclear. The germline V and J ends were trimmed by 7 bases and 2 bases, with 6 bases remaining between them. There are 12 residues in the CDR3. Germline V CDR1 and CDR2: SQVTM, ANQGSEA. The CDR3 region is CSAEAGANVLTF. In DNA, the CDR3 is TGCAGCGCGGAAGCTGGGGCCAACGTCCTGACTTTC.

The genes are TRBV2 and TRBJ2-3; no definite D call. The CDR3 runs to 12 residues. V lost 7 bases to trimming and J lost 1 base, with 6 bases between them. Germline values: CDR1 SNHLY, CDR2 FYNNEI. Here the CDR3 reads CASKERTDTQYF. Here the CDR3 DNA reads TGTGCCAGCAAGGAGCGCACAGATACGCAGTATTTT.

This clone was seen a few times. The rearrangement joins TRBV30 to TRBJ2-2; D is unclear. The CDR3 totals 13 residues. The V end was cut by 2 bases, the J end by 5 bases, with 9 bases between. Germline V gene lookup returns CDR1 GTSNPN and CDR2 SVGIG (reference sequence). CDR3 DNA: TGTGCCTGGAGTTCACTCGGTACCGGGGAGCTGTTTTTT. Translation: CAWSSLGTGELFF.

V and J are TRBV5-1 and TRBJ1-5; TRBD1 agrees at 7 bases. This CDR3 is built from 14 residues. CDR1 and CDR2 from the germline V gene are SGHRS and YFSETQ. V gave up 3 bases and J gave up 3 bases; unmatched junction bases: 3. As DNA, the CDR3 is TGCGCCAGCAGCTCGGGACAGCTCAATCAGCCCCAGCATTTT. It translates to CASSSGQLNQPQHF.

This clone has just a few counts. V and J are TRBV6-5 and TRBJ1-1; D may be TRBD1 (6 bases). Germline V CDR1 and CDR2: MNHEY, SVGAGI. The ends were cut back, 2 bases at V and 6 bases at J, with 16 bases in the middle. There are 15 residues in the CDR3. As DNA, the CDR3 is TGTGCCAGCAGTTACGAGACAGGCGTAAACGCTGAAGCTTTCTTT. It translates to CASSYETGVNAEAFF.

This clone was detected only a few times. The chain uses TRBV5-1 and TRBJ2-7; tentatively, D is TRBD1 or TRBD2 (5 bases each). Germline CDR1 is SGHRS and CDR2 is YFSETQ. The CDR3 has 16 amino acids. Trimming took 1 base from V and 5 from J, leaving 19 bases between them. CDR3 residues: CASSLWSGSRGDEQYF. CDR3 sequence (DNA): TGCGCCAGCAGCTTGTGGTCGGGCTCCCGAGGGGACGAGCAGTACTTC.

This clone was observed a handful of times. The V and J genes are TRBV29-1 and TRBJ2-2, with TRBD2 matching over 9 bases. The CDR3 covers 15 residues. Per germline, CDR1 SQVTM and CDR2 ANQGSEA. Trimming at V came to 6 bases and at J to 4 bases, leaving 9 bases not matched to a gene. The CDR3 coding sequence is TGCAGCGTGGAAAGCGGGGGGATTACCACCGGGGAGCTGTTTTTT. Its translation: CSVESGGITTGELFF.